This T cell receptor (beta chain) appears in the sequencing data of a study of OX40 agonist ivuxolimab in advanced cancers. The overall study: Three patients, one with hepatocellular carcinoma and two with cutaneous melanoma, achieved partial responses. Points from the study as a whole: Some of the nonresponding patients also showed low levels of normalized T-cell clonal expansion. Relative to CD4+, CD8+ T cells held more expanded clones on average.

With regard to this clone: Its specificity is unknown.

Repertoires were generated with immunoSEQ multiplex PCR, while TCRdb's copy carries only in-frame clones and drops some. The table has about 78,000 clones, about 91% seen once. The V gene end was trimmed by 8 bases and the J gene end by 4 bases; junction bases not matched to a gene: 7. The CDR3 spans 14 residues. Germline V lookup: CDR1 LNHDA, CDR2 SQIVND (reference sequence). J is TRBJ2-2 and V is TRBV19; 7 bases line up with TRBD1. The receptor was derived from an adult with an advanced solid tumor such as melanoma, head and neck, liver or kidney cancer. The starting material was CD4+ or CD8+ T cells sorted from blood, obtained in a trial of the OX40 agonist ivuxolimab. CDR3: CASADRAGTGELFF. In DNA form, the CDR3 reads TGTGCCAGTGCAGACAGGGCTGGCACCGGGGAGCTGTTTTTT.